These 21 T cell receptor beta chains were all obtained from the same sample, sequenced in a study of T cells in Graves' hyperthyroidism and ophthalmopathy (dated by TCRdb to between 2018 and 2020). Library method: multiplex PCR. The instrument was an Illumina HiSeq 2000. The TCR beta CDR3 regions were amplified from RNA transcripts. The TCR CDR3 was subjected to a first round of RT-PCR using the HTBI primer set and the Qiagen OneStep RT-PCR kit. TCRdb trimmed public reads at Q25 via fastp, called clones via MiXCR and kept in-frame beta chains. Each CDR3 protein gets just one entry, which takes the most common genes and DNA from the rows behind it. Recorded for this sample are approximately 400,000 distinct CDR3 sequences; around 18% of them occurred a single time. 35% to 50% of the sample is held by the ten biggest clonotypes. Sequenced input: blood. The origin of the receptors is a man aged 18-30 years with Graves' ophthalmopathy.

This clonotype was counted ten times or more. The J gene is TRBJ1-5, the V gene TRBV28; no firm D call. Trimming pared 1 base from V and 4 bases from J, leaving 5 bases between. CDR1 is MDHEN, CDR2 SYDVKM, per germline. The CDR3 is 13 residues long. The CDR3 DNA reads as TGTGCCAGCAGTTTATTTCTGAATCAGCCCCAGCATTTT. The encoded protein is CASSLFLNQPQHF.

This clonotype occurred many times. The V gene is TRBV12-3 or TRBV12-4, the J gene TRBJ1-4, with 10 nucleotides matching TRBD1. The CDR3 has 16 residues. The J segment lost 3 bases and the V segment lost 5 bases, leaving 6 bases of the junction unmatched. CDR3 loop: CASSPGTGVANEKLFF. CDR3 DNA: TGTGCCAGCAGTCCCGGGACAGGGGTCGCTAATGAAAAACTGTTTTTT.

This clonotype appeared a single time. The DNA of the CDR3 is TGTGCCAGCAGCCCTCAAACGGCTGAAGCTTTCTTT. Protein product: CASSPQTAEAFF. V gene TRBV14 combines with J gene TRBJ1-1; D remains ambiguous. In germline, CDR1 is SGHDN, CDR2 FVKESK. Trimming took off 4 bases at V and 6 bases at J, with 9 bases between the two ends. This CDR3 region has 12 residues.

With regard to this clonotype: Possible read error: a much larger clone is one base away. V gene TRBV7-6 combines with J gene TRBJ2-7, with 9 bases that match TRBD1. CDR1 and CDR2 (germline): SGHVS, FNYEAQ. The CDR3 is 16 amino acids. Trimming at V came to 1 base and at J to 3 bases, leaving 7 bases not matched to a gene. In DNA form, the CDR3 reads TGTGCCAGCAGCTTAGTTCCCCAGGACAGGGGCTACGAGCAGTACTTC. Its protein is CASSLVPQDRGYEQYF.

This clonotype appeared a few times. A much larger clonotype is one base distant, so this may be a read error. This rearrangement joins TRBV2 to TRBJ2-3; a weak D match, TRBD1 (5 bases). The J call may be incorrect, as the DNA end agrees better with TRBJ1-5. The CDR3 runs to 15 residues. Germline values: CDR1 SNHLY, CDR2 FYNNEI. Written as DNA, the CDR3 is TGTGCCACCCGTCACGGTGCGGGGCCCACAGATACGCAGCATTTT. Translation: CATRHGAGPTDTQHF.

The V gene is TRBV5-1, the J gene TRBJ1-6, with D tentatively TRBD1 (5 bases). V was trimmed by 3 bases and J by 5 bases, leaving 15 bases between them. The CDR3 has 16 residues. CDR1 and CDR2 from the germline V gene are SGHRS and YFSETQ. CDR3 in amino acids: CASSWGPGGDNSPLHF. Written as DNA, the CDR3 is TGCGCCAGCAGCTGGGGCCCCGGGGGGGATAATTCACCCCTCCACTTT.

This clonotype turned up a few times. The V gene is TRBV7-2, the J gene TRBJ2-5; 10 nucleotides match TRBD2. The CDR3 extends over 17 amino acids. Germline lookup yields CDR1 SGHTA and CDR2 FQGNSA. V dropped 4 bases and J dropped 1; count of bases not matched to a gene: 9. The CDR3 sequence: CASSSRIASGGQETQYF. Here the CDR3 DNA reads TGTGCCAGCAGCTCAAGGATAGCTAGCGGGGGCCAAGAGACCCAGTACTTC.

This clonotype has only a few counts. The chain links TRBV6-1 to TRBJ2-2; D call uncertain. Per the germline V gene, CDR1 is MNHNS and CDR2 is SASEGT. CDR3 length equals 14 residues. The V end lost 2 bases, the J end lost 3 bases, and 7 bases lay between the germline ends. The CDR3 protein is CASSEFIYTGELFF. The CDR3 DNA is TGTGCCAGCAGTGAATTTATTTACACCGGGGAGCTGTTTTTT.

This clonotype was picked up a small number of times. The chain employs TRBV29-1 and TRBJ1-5; D remains ambiguous. V was pared by 8 bases and J by 3 bases, with 14 bases between. The V gene's germline CDR1 is SQVTM and CDR2 ANQGSEA. The length of the CDR3 is 13 residues. CDR3 amino acids: CSPGEGSNQPQHF. CDR3 in DNA: TGCAGCCCCGGGGAAGGTTCCAATCAGCCCCAGCATTTT.

This clonotype was seen repeatedly, ten times or more. The genes are TRBV27 and TRBJ2-7, with TRBD1 as a possible D gene (6 bases). The length of the CDR3 is 14 residues. Trimming stripped 2 bases from V and 1 base from J, with 9 bases between. Germline CDR1 is MNHEY and CDR2 is SMNVEV (reference sequence). In nucleotides, the CDR3 is TGTGCCAGCAGTTTACACAGGGAGTCCTACGAGCAGTACTTC. Protein: CASSLHRESYEQYF.

At least ten counts were recorded for this clonotype. The V call is TRBV12-3 or TRBV12-4, the J call TRBJ2-3; the D gene is possibly TRBD1 (8 bases). V was clipped by 5 bases and J by 1 base, with 16 bases between them. This CDR3 spans 16 amino acids. CDR3 DNA sequence: TGTGCCAGCAGTGAATACAGGGGGGGCCGCACAGATACGCAGTATTTT. The encoded protein is CASSEYRGGRTDTQYF.

This clonotype was recorded at least ten times. The chain joins TRBV7-9 to TRBJ1-1; D not resolved. Trimming cost V 0 bases and J 1 base, with 9 bases left between them. This CDR3 contains 15 residues. Germline values: CDR1 SEHNR, CDR2 FQNEAQ (reference sequence). CDR3 sequence (DNA): TGTGCCAGCAGCTTAGCGGCAGAAGGGAACACTGAAGCTTTCTTT. It yields the protein CASSLAAEGNTEAFF.

This chain connects TRBV4-1 to TRBJ2-2; D is uncertain. The CDR3 covers 14 residues. The V gene's germline CDR1 is MGHRA and CDR2 YSYEKL. V lost 2 bases and J lost 10, with 14 bases in between. The DNA of the CDR3 is TGCGCCAGCAGCCAACCTCAGGCTGCCACGGAGCTGTTTTTT. Amino acid sequence: CASSQPQAATELFF.

The V call is TRBV7-3, the J call TRBJ1-1, with TRBD1 as a possible D gene (5 bases). Germline V gives CDR1 SGHTA, CDR2 FQGTGA. V dropped 2 bases and J dropped 3 bases, with 10 bases sitting between them. CDR3 length: 14 residues. Here the CDR3 DNA reads TGTGCCAGCAGCTTATCGGGGCGGGACACTGAAGCTTTCTTT. It encodes CASSLSGRDTEAFF.

This clonotype was seen many times. This rearrangement joins TRBV6-1 to TRBJ1-2; no reliable D call. V was cut by 6 bases and J by 2 bases, with 7 bases left in between. This CDR3 has 12 amino acids. CDR1 is MNHNS and CDR2 is SASEGT in the germline V gene. CDR3 in amino acids: CASRAINYGYTF. DNA of the CDR3: TGTGCCAGCAGGGCTATAAACTATGGCTACACCTTC.

This chain joins TRBV29-1 and TRBJ2-5; D may be TRBD1 (6 bases). Germline CDR1 reads SQVTM; CDR2 reads ANQGSEA. The CDR3 runs to 12 residues. Between the trimmed V and J ends, which lost 6 bases and 3 bases, there was a span of 11 bases. CDR3 in DNA: TGCAGCGTCCTCAAGGGGGAAGAGACCCAGTACTTC. Protein product: CSVLKGEETQYF.

This clonotype has only a few counts. The chain carries TRBV29-1 and TRBJ2-7; 7 nucleotides agree with TRBD1. V dropped 4 bases and J dropped 4; count of bases not matched to a gene: 4. Germline V gene data show CDR1 as SQVTM and CDR2 as ANQGSEA. This CDR3 has 12 residues. The CDR3 coding sequence is TGCAGCGTTGGGACAGGCCGTTACGAGCAGTACTTC. It translates to CSVGTGRYEQYF.

This clonotype was recorded at least ten times. The chain is built from TRBV2 and TRBJ2-7; D gene uncertain. The CDR3 sequence is 14 residues long. Germline CDR1 SNHLY, CDR2 FYNNEI. Between the trimmed V and J ends, which lost 2 bases and 2 bases, there was a span of 10 bases. CDR3 nucleotides: TGTGCCAGCAGTGAACCCGTAGTAACCTACGAGCAGTACTTC. Protein: CASSEPVVTYEQYF.

The chain links TRBV20-1 to TRBJ1-3; no definite D call. This CDR3 has 13 residues. Germline V gene lookup returns CDR1 DFQATT and CDR2 SNEGSKA (reference sequence). Between the trimmed V and J ends, which lost 7 bases and 8 bases, there was a span of 18 bases. CDR3 region: CSVERPPLDTIYF. The DNA for the CDR3 is TGCAGTGTAGAAAGACCTCCCCTTGACACCATATATTTT.

The chain combines TRBV6-1 with TRBJ1-1; no clear D gene. CDR3 length equals 14 residues. V was trimmed by 6 bases and J by 0 bases, leaving 11 bases between them. Germline V gene data show CDR1 as MNHNS and CDR2 as SASEGT. In DNA, the CDR3 is TGTGCCAGCAGATCCGACACCCTGAACACTGAAGCTTTCTTT. This sequence encodes CASRSDTLNTEAFF.

This clonotype was detected only a few times. The V and J genes are TRBV19 and TRBJ1-1; D unresolved. The germline CDR1 and CDR2 sequences are LNHDA and SQIVND (reference sequence). Trimming left V 5 bases short and J 3 bases short, with 16 bases between. This CDR3 has 15 amino acids. The CDR3 here is CASSQDNRWDTEAFF. Here the CDR3 DNA reads TGTGCCAGTAGTCAAGACAACCGGTGGGACACTGAAGCTTTCTTT.